This T cell receptor beta chain was identified in a study of technical replicates of blood from several donors. Trimming removed 2 bases at V and 0 bases at J, with 7 bases between. The CDR3 is 14 amino acids. The germline V gene has CDR1 SGHRS and CDR2 YFSETQ. Clones were sequenced by immunoSEQ multiplex PCR, and TCRdb holds only the in-frame ones, with some missing. The sample lists about 83,000 clones; approximately 94% were seen once. The sequence came from a human donor in good health. Sample: T cells isolated from PBMCs. The chain joins TRBV5-1 to TRBJ2-3; D unresolved. The CDR3 DNA reads as TGCGCCAGCAGCTTCGACACTAGCACAGATACGCAGTATTTT. It translates to CASSFDTSTDTQYF.